This record concerns one T cell receptor (beta chain) sequence. No cognate antigen has been identified for it. Base qualities are not at hand, and no much larger clone is one base apart. Donors were a few dozen systemically healthy Caucasian individuals from Russia aged roughly 6 to 100 years. Ten milliliters of peripheral blood were drawn from each donor into EDTA-treated Vacutainer tubes. PBMCs were isolated by Ficoll-Paque density-gradient centrifugation, with at least 6 million obtained per sample. Trizol reagent was used to extract total RNA from the PBMCs, yielding at least 6 micrograms per sample. For every donor, flow cytometry on a PBMC aliquot measured the percentage of naive CD45RAhigh/CD27high T cells. These data come from a study of blood T cells in healthy people across ages (dated by TCRdb to the mid-2010s). Regarding the research as a whole: In model experiments, template switching captured about one uniquely barcoded TCR beta cDNA molecule for every two T cells. To track age-related changes in TCR beta repertoire diversity, the study relied on deep sequencing normalized with unique cDNA molecular identifiers. Two additional independent replicas of 1 million unique cDNA reads from the same blood draw were analyzed for two donors (one aged 18 to 29 and one aged 80 or older). The donors were divided into four age groups: young (average about 15 years), middle-aged (approximately 39), aged (about 60) and long-lived (about 90). To avoid experimental bias, donors of different ages were distributed randomly across sequencing lanes. Broad study findings and their caveats: Total diversity estimates from one million sequenced T cells were considered lower bounds and underestimates. The long-lived group showed more naive CD4+ T cells, fewer expanded clones and increased TCR diversity than the aged group, suggesting age selection. Observed TCR beta diversity per million T cells fell roughly linearly with age, and a significant reduction was already apparent by age around 36. A strong correlation was found between observed TCR beta diversity and the percentage of naive T cells measured by flow cytometry. Because profiling used bulk unsorted PBMCs, naive and antigen-experienced compartments could not be compared conclusively. Because donor CMV infection status was unknown, age-related changes in expanded clonotypes were potentially confounded.

Measured from the cysteine to the phenylalanine, the CDR3 is 15 residues long. Only the CDR3 DNA stays, 45 bases, in frame from base 1. Libraries were prepared through 5' RACE. Sequenced on an Illumina HiSeq 2500. A second about 6 to 11 cycle PCR used a sample-barcoded 5' primer and a J-beta primer mix. A unique molecular identifier was introduced onto each TCR beta cDNA molecule by a template-switch 5' adaptor carrying 12 random nucleotides. Each sample yielded at least 3 million CDR3-containing paired-end reads. First-strand cDNA synthesis was performed from all RNA using the Mint cDNA synthesis kit, with priming by a TRBC-specific oligonucleotide. All cDNA was treated with uracil-DNA glycosylase and then went through a first 18-cycle PCR with the universal primers M1SS and BC2_uni_R. On the authors' methods: For normalization, 1 million high-quality reads, each with a distinct molecular identifier, were randomly selected from each sample. Reads sharing molecular identifiers were discarded rather than binned into consensus sequences. CDR3 identification, clonotype clustering and error correction used MiTCR with a Q25 quality threshold and the strictest error-elimination algorithm. A nonparametric unseen species model with Euler transformation was used to estimate a lower bound on total TCR beta diversity. Using fastp trimming at Q25 and MiXCR clonotype assembly, TCRdb reanalyzed the public sequencing data and kept in-frame beta chains. Under each unique CDR3 protein, matching rows form one entry showing the most common genes and DNA. What appears here as the V and J calls and clone size reflects TCRdb's work, not the paper's. A total of 700,000 to 950,000 distinct CDR3 sequences appear in this sample, roughly 45% of them only once. Of the sample, 20% to 25% falls within the top ten clones.

The sequence is built from TRBV21-1 and TRBJ2-7; the table's D gene call, TRBD2, was not cross checked with the DNA. TRBV21-1 is an annotated pseudogene. The sequenced sample consisted of blood. This receptor was identified in a woman aged 55-70 years in good health. The base sequence is TGTGCCAGCAGCATGTCGGCAGGGTGGGACTACGAGCAGTACTTC. This sequence encodes CASSMSAGWDYEQYF.